Following are 5 T cell receptor beta chains from one sample sequenced in a study of high-grade serous ovarian cancer treatment subgroups. Repertoires were generated with immunoSEQ multiplex PCR, while TCRdb's copy carries only in-frame clones and drops some. The sample contains about 10,000 clones, around 68% of which appear only once. Tumor samples were obtained before definitive surgery or chemotherapy. Sequenced material: tumor tissue. The source of these receptors is a human donor with high-grade serous ovarian cancer.

The rearrangement uses TRBV6-5 and TRBJ1-4; TRBD1 aligns across 7 bases. The trim removed 2 bases at V and 4 bases at J, leaving 4 bases unmatched. Germline lookup yields CDR1 MNHEY and CDR2 SVGAGI. This CDR3 contains 15 residues. The CDR3 sequence is CASSYRDRVNEKLFF. The CDR3 DNA follows: TGTGCCAGCAGTTACCGAGACAGGGTTAATGAAAAACTGTTTTTT.

This clone was seen only a few times. This chain uses TRBV11-1 with TRBJ2-7, with D maybe TRBD2 (6 bases). V was clipped by 1 base and J by 3 bases, with 13 bases between them. Per germline, CDR1 SGHAT and CDR2 FQDESV (reference sequence). The CDR3 loop spans 15 amino acids. CDR3 loop: CASSLGRGTLYEQYF. The CDR3 DNA reads TGTGCCAGCAGCTTAGGTCGCGGGACCCTCTACGAGCAGTACTTC.

V and J are TRBV10-3 and TRBJ2-5; tentatively, D is TRBD1 or TRBD2 (5 bases each). The CDR3 contains 15 residues. Germline values: CDR1 ENHRY, CDR2 SYGVKD. V lost 10 bases and J 1 base, leaving 19 bases between the germline ends. CDR3 bases: TGTGCCAGCAAGGAGGTGGACGGGACCCAAGAGACCCAGTACTTC. Its translation: CASKEVDGTQETQYF.

This chain links TRBV21-1 with TRBJ1-1. TRBV21-1 is marked as a pseudogene. The CDR3 covers 15 residues. CDR3 sequence: CASSRGNDRNTEAFF. The CDR3 nucleotides are TGTGCCAGCAGCAGGGGGAATGACAGGAACACTGAAGCTTTCTTT.

This chain joins TRBV9 and TRBJ2-4, with D possibly matching TRBD1 (5 bases). CDR1 SGDLS and CDR2 YYNGEE come from the germline V gene. Trimming stripped 0 bases from V and 3 bases from J, with 10 bases between. This CDR3 region has 15 residues. CDR3 DNA: TGTGCCAGCAGCGTAGAGGGGTGGGGCAAAAACATTCAGTACTTC. Translation: CASSVEGWGKNIQYF.